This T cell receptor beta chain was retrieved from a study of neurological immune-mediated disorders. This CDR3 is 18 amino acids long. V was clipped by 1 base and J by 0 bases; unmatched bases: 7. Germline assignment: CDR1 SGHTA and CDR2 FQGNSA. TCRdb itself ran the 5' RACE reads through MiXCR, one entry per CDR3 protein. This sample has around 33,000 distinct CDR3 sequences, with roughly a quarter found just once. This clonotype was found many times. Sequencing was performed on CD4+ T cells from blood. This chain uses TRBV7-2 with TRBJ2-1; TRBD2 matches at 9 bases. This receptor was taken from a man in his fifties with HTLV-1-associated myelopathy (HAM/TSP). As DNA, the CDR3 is TGTGCCAGCAGCTTAGGCGGGGGGGGACCCAGCTCCTACAATGAGCAGTTCTTC. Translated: CASSLGGGGPSSYNEQFF.